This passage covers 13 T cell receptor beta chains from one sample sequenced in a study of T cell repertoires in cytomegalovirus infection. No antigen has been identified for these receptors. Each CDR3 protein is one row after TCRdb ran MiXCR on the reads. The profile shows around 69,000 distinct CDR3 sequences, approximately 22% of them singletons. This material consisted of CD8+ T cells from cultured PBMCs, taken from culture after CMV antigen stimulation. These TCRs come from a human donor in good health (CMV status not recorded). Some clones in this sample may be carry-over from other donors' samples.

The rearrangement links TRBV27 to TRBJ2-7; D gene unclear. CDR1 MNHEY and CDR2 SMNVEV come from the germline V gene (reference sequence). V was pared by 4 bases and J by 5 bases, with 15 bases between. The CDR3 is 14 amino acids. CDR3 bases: TGTGCCAGCAGTTCTTTGGCATACCGGGACGAGCAGTACTTC. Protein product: CASSSLAYRDEQYF.

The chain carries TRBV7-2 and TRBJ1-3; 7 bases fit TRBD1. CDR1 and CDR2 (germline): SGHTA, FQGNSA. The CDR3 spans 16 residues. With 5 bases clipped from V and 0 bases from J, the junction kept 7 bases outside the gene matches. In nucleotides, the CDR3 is TGTGCCAGCAGCCTCAGGGGGTCCTACTCTGGAAACACCATATATTTT. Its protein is CASSLRGSYSGNTIYF.

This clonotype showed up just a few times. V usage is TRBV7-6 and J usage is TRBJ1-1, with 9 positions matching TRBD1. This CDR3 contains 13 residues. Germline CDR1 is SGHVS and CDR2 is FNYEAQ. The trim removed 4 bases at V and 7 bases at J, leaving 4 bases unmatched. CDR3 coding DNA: TGTGCCAGCAGCTCCGGGACAGGGTATGAAGCTTTCTTT. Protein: CASSSGTGYEAFF.

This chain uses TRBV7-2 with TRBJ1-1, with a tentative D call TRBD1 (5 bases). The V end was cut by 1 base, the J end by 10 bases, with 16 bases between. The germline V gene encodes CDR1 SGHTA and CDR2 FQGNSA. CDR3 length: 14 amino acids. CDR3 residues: CASSLEGTGRRAFF. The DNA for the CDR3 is TGTGCCAGCAGCTTAGAGGGGACGGGTCGAAGAGCTTTCTTT.

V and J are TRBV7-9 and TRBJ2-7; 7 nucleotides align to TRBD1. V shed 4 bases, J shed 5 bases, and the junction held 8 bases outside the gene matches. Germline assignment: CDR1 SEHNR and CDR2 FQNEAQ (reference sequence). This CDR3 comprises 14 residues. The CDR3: CASSSLTGYHEQYF. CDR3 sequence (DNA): TGTGCCAGCAGCTCCCTGACAGGGTATCACGAGCAGTACTTC.

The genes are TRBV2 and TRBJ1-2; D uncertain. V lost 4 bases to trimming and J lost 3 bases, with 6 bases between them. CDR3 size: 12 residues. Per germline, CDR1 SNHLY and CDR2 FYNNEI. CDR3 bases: TGTGCCAGCAGTGGCGAGGACTATGGCTACACCTTC. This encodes CASSGEDYGYTF. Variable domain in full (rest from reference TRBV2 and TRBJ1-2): EPEVTQTPSHQVTQMGQEVILRCVPISNHLYFYWYRQILGQKVEFLVSFYNNEISEKSEIFDDQFSVERPDGSNFTLKIRSTKLEDSAMYFCASSGEDYGYTFGSGTRLTVV.

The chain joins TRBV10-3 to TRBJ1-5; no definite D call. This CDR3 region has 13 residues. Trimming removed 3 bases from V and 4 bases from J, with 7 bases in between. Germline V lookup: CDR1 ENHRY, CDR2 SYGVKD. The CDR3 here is CAISEGRNQPQHF. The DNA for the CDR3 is TGTGCCATCAGTGAAGGAAGAAATCAGCCCCAGCATTTT.

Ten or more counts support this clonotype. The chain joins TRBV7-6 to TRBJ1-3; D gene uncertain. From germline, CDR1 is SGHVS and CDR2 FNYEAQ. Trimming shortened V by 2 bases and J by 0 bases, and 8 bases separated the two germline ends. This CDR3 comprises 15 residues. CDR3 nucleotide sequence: TGTGCCAGCAGCTTACGGGGTGACTCTGGAAACACCATATATTTT. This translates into CASSLRGDSGNTIYF.

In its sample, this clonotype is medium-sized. The CDR3 sequence is CASSLEVGGRQEGHYF. The CDR3 bases are TGTGCCAGCAGCTTAGAGGTTGGGGGCCGGCAGGAAGGACATTACTTC. The gene calls are TRBV7-8 and TRBJ2-4, with TRBD1 as a possible D gene (6 bases). The CDR3 covers 16 residues. The germline V gene has CDR1 SGHVS and CDR2 FQNEAQ. The V end lost 1 base, the J end lost 16 bases, and 26 bases lay between the germline ends. The full variable domain, its missing parts supplied by reference TRBV7-8 and TRBJ2-4, is GAGVSQSPRYKVAKRGQDVALRCDPISGHVSLFWYQQALGQGPEFLTYFQNEAQLDKSGLPSDRFFAERPEGSVSTLKIQRTQQEDSAVYLCASSLEVGGRQEGHYFGAGTRLSVL.

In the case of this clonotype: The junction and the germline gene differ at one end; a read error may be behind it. In nucleotides, the CDR3 is TGTGCCAGCAGCCAAGAAAATAAGCTGGACACTGAAGCTTTCTTT. Translation gives CASSQENKLDTEAFF. The chain uses TRBV4-1 and TRBJ1-1; D not certain. Per the germline V gene, CDR1 is MGHRA and CDR2 is YSYEKL. The length of the CDR3 is 15 residues.

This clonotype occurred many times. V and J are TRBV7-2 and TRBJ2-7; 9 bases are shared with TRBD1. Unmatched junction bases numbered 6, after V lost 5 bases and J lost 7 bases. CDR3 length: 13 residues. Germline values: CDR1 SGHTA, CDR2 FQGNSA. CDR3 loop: CASSRGQGREQYF. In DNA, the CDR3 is TGTGCCAGCAGCAGAGGACAGGGGAGAGAGCAGTACTTC.

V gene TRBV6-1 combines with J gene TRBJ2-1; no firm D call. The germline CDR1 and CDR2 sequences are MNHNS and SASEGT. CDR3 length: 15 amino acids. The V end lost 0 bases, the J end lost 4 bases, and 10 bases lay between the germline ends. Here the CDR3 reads CASSEAANPYNEQFF. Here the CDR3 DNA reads TGTGCCAGCAGTGAAGCGGCCAACCCTTACAATGAGCAGTTCTTC.

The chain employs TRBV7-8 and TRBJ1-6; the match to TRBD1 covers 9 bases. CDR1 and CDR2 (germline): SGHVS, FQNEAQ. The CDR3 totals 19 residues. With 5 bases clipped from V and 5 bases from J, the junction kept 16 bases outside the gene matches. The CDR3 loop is CASSPRTLTGGFHNSPLHF. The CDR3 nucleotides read TGTGCCAGCAGCCCACGCACCCTGACAGGGGGATTCCATAATTCACCCCTCCACTTT.